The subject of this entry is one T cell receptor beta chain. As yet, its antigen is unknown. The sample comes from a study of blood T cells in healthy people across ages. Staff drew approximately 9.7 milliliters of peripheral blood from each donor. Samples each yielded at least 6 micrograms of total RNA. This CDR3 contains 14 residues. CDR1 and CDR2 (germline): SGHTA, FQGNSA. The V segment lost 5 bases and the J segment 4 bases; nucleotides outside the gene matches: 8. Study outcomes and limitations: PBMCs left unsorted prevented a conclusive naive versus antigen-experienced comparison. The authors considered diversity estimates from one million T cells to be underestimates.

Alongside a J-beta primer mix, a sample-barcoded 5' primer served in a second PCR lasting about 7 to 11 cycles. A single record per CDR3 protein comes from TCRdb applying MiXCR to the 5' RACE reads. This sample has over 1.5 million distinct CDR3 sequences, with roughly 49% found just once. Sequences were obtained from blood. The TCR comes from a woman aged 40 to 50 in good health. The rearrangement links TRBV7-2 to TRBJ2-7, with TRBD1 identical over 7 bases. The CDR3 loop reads CASSQGQSLYEQYF. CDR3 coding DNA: TGTGCCAGCAGCCAGGGACAGAGCTTATACGAGCAGTACTTC. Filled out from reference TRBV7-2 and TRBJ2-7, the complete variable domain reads GAGVSQSPSNKVTEKGKDVELRCDPISGHTALYWYRQSLGQGLEFLIYFQGNSAPDKSGLPSDRFSAERTGGSVSTLTIQRTQQEDSAVYLCASSQGQSLYEQYFGPGTRLTVT.